This T cell receptor beta chain emerged from a study of cytomegalovirus exposure and HLA in healthy donors. Study-wide points: Later findings reportedly placed an Asian-associated ancestry cluster below the approximately 670-donor mean for N-insertions. A later analysis linked some 17,000 TCR beta sequences to HLA alleles at 0.05 false discovery rate. Likely technical artifact: a cluster of highly shared sequence variants.

This clone was counted only a few times. Antigen: not known. The V segment lost 5 bases and the J segment 8 bases; nucleotides outside the gene matches: 10. CDR3 size: 13 residues. Germline V gene lookup returns CDR1 GTSNPN and CDR2 SVGIG (reference sequence). Vbeta (60) and Jbeta (13) primers were used in the PCR. Repertoires were generated with immunoSEQ multiplex PCR, while TCRdb's copy carries only in-frame clones and drops some. The sample lists about 130,000 clones; approximately 73% were seen once. The sequence derives from a man between 60 and 70 years old in good health and CMV-seropositive. The material sequenced was PBMCs. The V and J genes are TRBV30 and TRBJ1-2; 8 bases match TRBD1. The CDR3 loop is CAWGSRGRVGYTF. CDR3 nucleotide sequence: TGTGCCTGGGGTAGCAGGGGGCGCGTAGGCTACACCTTC.